These 21 T cell receptor beta chains share one sample of origin, sequenced in a study of T-cell reconstitution after alpha-beta-depleted transplantation in children. TCRbeta library preparation incorporated unique molecular identifiers. TCRdb processed the PCR reads anew with MiXCR; each CDR3 protein has one entry. Of about 500,000 distinct CDR3 sequences listed, roughly 10% were seen once; the top ten hold 14%. Sample: PBMCs, mostly from graft donor cells, taken 180 days after TCRalphabeta/CD19-depleted stem cell transplant. The receptors were sampled from a female patient under 10 years old who had a stem cell transplant for aplastic anemia, so the T cells may come from the graft donor.

The chain joins TRBV10-2 to TRBJ2-5, with a weak D call TRBD2 (6 bases). The CDR3 extends over 12 amino acids. CDR1 and CDR2 (germline): WSHSY, SAAADI. V lost 8 bases to trimming and J lost 5 bases, with 12 bases between them. The CDR3: CASGGLGETQYF. DNA of the CDR3: TGCGCCAGCGGGGGGTTGGGGGAGACCCAGTACTTC.

The chain links TRBV5-1 to TRBJ1-5, with D perhaps matching TRBD1 (5 bases). CDR1 SGHRS and CDR2 YFSETQ come from the germline V gene. CDR3 length: 17 residues. Trimming pared 2 bases from V and 1 base from J, leaving 16 bases between. CDR3 region: CASSFFSLTVSNQPQHF. The CDR3 coding sequence is TGCGCCAGCAGCTTTTTTTCCTTGACAGTGAGCAATCAGCCCCAGCATTTT.

The J gene is TRBJ2-1, the V gene TRBV2; D gene unclear. The CDR3 runs 14 residues. Trimming took 11 bases from V and 0 from J, leaving 14 bases between them. CDR1 and CDR2 from the germline V gene are SNHLY and FYNNEI. The chain's CDR3 is CAAQEQSSYNEQFF. The CDR3 DNA is TGTGCCGCCCAGGAGCAGAGCTCCTACAATGAGCAGTTCTTC.

The sample holds a few counts of this clonotype. The chain joins TRBV4-3 to TRBJ2-1; 13 nucleotides line up with TRBD2. Unmatched junction bases numbered 2, after V lost 1 base and J lost 2 bases. The CDR3 extends over 17 amino acids. Germline lookup yields CDR1 LGHNA and CDR2 YSLEER. In nucleotides, the CDR3 is TGCGCCAGCAGCCAAGTGACTAGCGGGAGGCCCTACAATGAGCAGTTCTTC. As protein: CASSQVTSGRPYNEQFF.

The gene calls are TRBV11-2 and TRBJ2-1; the match to TRBD2 covers 8 bases. Germline V CDR1 and CDR2: SGHAT, FQNNGV. The CDR3 length is 19 residues. With V trimmed by 4 bases and J by 0 bases, 14 bases remained unmatched. The CDR3 DNA is TGTGCCAGCAGCTCCCCCCCGCGGACTAGCAGGAGCTCCTACAATGAGCAGTTCTTC. Its protein product is CASSSPPRTSRSSYNEQFF.

This clonotype occurred a few times. This rearrangement joins TRBV28 to TRBJ1-2; D ambiguous. CDR3 length: 13 residues. Germline V gene lookup returns CDR1 MDHEN and CDR2 SYDVKM. Here the CDR3 DNA reads TGTGTCTGTTGCGACAATGGGTTATATGGCTACACCTTC. Translated: CVCCDNGLYGYTF.

This clonotype occurred a few times. The CDR3 coding sequence is TGCAGTGCTAGAGCTAGAAATCTAGTGAACAATGAGCAGTTCTTC. Protein: CSARARNLVNNEQFF. This chain links TRBV20-1 with TRBJ2-1; D is unresolved. V dropped 1 base and J dropped 5 bases, with 15 bases sitting between them. Germline V gene sequence: CDR1 DFQATT, CDR2 SNEGSKA (reference sequence). This CDR3 has 15 amino acids.

This clonotype was counted once. The CDR3 carries no conserved terminal phenylalanine or tryptophan, so it likely arises from a read error. The chain couples TRBV13 to TRBJ2-3; D is undetermined. The ends were cut back, 5 bases at V and 1 base at J, with 4 bases in the middle. This CDR3 has 12 amino acids. CDR1 is PRHDT and CDR2 is FYEKMQ in the germline V gene (reference sequence). For the CDR3, the DNA is TGTGCCAGCAGCCCAGGCACAGATACGCAGTATTAT. Its translation: CASSPGTDTQYY.

This clonotype has only a few counts. The chain carries TRBV20-1 and TRBJ2-5, with D possibly being TRBD1 (6 bases). The germline gives CDR1 DFQATT, CDR2 SNEGSKA (reference sequence). The CDR3 consists of 16 residues. V was shortened by 0 bases and J by 1 base, with 15 bases between the two germline ends. CDR3 nucleotides: TGCAGTGCTAGAGAATCCAGGGGTGTTCGCCAAGAGACCCAGTACTTC. It is translated as CSARESRGVRQETQYF.

This clonotype was observed a few times. The rearrangement links TRBV28 to TRBJ2-7, with D tentatively TRBD1 (6 bases). This CDR3 comprises 12 residues. V lost 4 bases to trimming and J lost 2 bases, with 6 bases between them. Germline CDR1 reads MDHEN; CDR2 reads SYDVKM. The CDR3, as DNA: TGTGCCAGCAGTTGGACAGCCTACGAGCAGTACTTC. Its translation: CASSWTAYEQYF.

This clonotype turned up a few times. V gene TRBV7-7 combines with J gene TRBJ2-3; 7 positions agree with TRBD1. V trimming: 5 bases; J trimming: 0 bases; junction bases outside the gene matches: 8. This CDR3 region has 16 residues. Germline values: CDR1 SSHAT, CDR2 FNYEAQ (reference sequence). Here the CDR3 reads CASSPLGQSSTDTQYF. Written as DNA, the CDR3 is TGTGCCAGCAGCCCCCTGGGACAGAGTAGCACAGATACGCAGTATTTT.

Only a few counts were recorded for this clonotype. J is TRBJ2-5 and V is TRBV20-1; unclear D gene. CDR1 is DFQATT and CDR2 is SNEGSKA in the germline V gene (reference sequence). This CDR3 region has 11 residues. V lost 3 bases to trimming and J lost 4 bases, with 6 bases between them. The DNA for the CDR3 is TGCAGTGCTAGGCCAGGAGAGACCCAGTACTTC. Its protein product is CSARPGETQYF.

The chain carries TRBV12-3 or TRBV12-4 and TRBJ2-2, with D perhaps matching TRBD2 (5 bases). Trimming took off 3 bases at V and 6 bases at J, with 11 bases between the two ends. The CDR3 runs to 14 residues. CDR3 loop: CASSFPGFAGELFF. CDR3 sequence (DNA): TGTGCCAGCAGTTTCCCGGGGTTCGCCGGGGAGCTGTTTTTT.

The chain joins TRBV7-6 to TRBJ2-1, with 9 bases that match TRBD2. Germline V gives CDR1 SGHVS, CDR2 FNYEAQ. The CDR3 consists of 17 residues. Unmatched junction bases numbered 16, after V lost 5 bases and J lost 8 bases. CDR3 region: CASSPARGGREVYEQFF. In nucleotides, the CDR3 is TGTGCCAGCAGCCCCGCTAGGGGCGGGAGGGAGGTTTATGAGCAGTTCTTC.

In its sample, this clonotype was seen a few times. The J gene is TRBJ2-7, the V gene TRBV3-1, with 9 positions matching TRBD1. This CDR3 region has 15 residues. J was trimmed by 5 bases and V by 0 bases; bases with no gene match: 5. Germline V lookup: CDR1 LGHDT, CDR2 YNNKEL (reference sequence). In nucleotides, the CDR3 is TGTGCCAGCAGCCAAGATTGGACAGGGGTTAACGAGCAGTACTTC. It encodes CASSQDWTGVNEQYF.

V is TRBV4-3 and J is TRBJ2-1, with TRBD2 identical over 7 bases. V dropped 5 bases and J dropped 9; count of bases not matched to a gene: 10. This CDR3 region has 14 residues. The germline gives CDR1 LGHNA, CDR2 YSLEER. CDR3 amino acids: CASSGGGLAGEQFF. The CDR3 DNA reads as TGCGCCAGCAGCGGGGGAGGGCTTGCCGGTGAGCAGTTCTTC.

This clonotype has only a few counts. The gene calls are TRBV28 and TRBJ2-7; D is perhaps TRBD2 (5 bases). Per germline, CDR1 MDHEN and CDR2 SYDVKM. CDR3 length: 15 residues. The V end lost 2 bases, the J end lost 5 bases, and 16 bases lay between the germline ends. CDR3 coding DNA: TGTGCCAGCAGTTTAGACGTAGCGAGTAAGGACGAGCAGTACTTC. Protein sequence: CASSLDVASKDEQYF.

The rearrangement uses TRBV4-3 and TRBJ2-1, with unresolved D. V was pared by 0 bases and J by 4 bases, with 13 bases between. This CDR3 has 16 residues. Germline-derived CDR1 and CDR2 are LGHNA and YSLEER. For the CDR3, the DNA is TGCGCCAGCAGCCAAGAATCGCGGTGGGGATACAATGAGCAGTTCTTC. This sequence encodes CASSQESRWGYNEQFF.

The CDR3 coding sequence is TGTGCCACCAGCAGAGATTCGTGGACAGGACGGGACACTGAAGCTTTCTTT. As protein: CATSRDSWTGRDTEAFF. This chain joins TRBV15 and TRBJ1-1, with 7 bases that match TRBD1. There are 17 residues in the CDR3. The V gene's germline CDR1 is LNHNV and CDR2 YYDKDF (reference sequence). With 0 bases clipped from V and 3 bases from J, the junction kept 10 bases outside the gene matches. Full variable domain (missing parts from reference TRBV15 and TRBJ1-1): DAMVIQNPRYQVTQFGKPVTLSCSQTLNHNVMYWYQQKSSQAPKLLFHYYDKDFNNEADTPDNFQSRRPNTSFCFLDIRSPGLGDTAMYLCATSRDSWTGRDTEAFFGQGTRLTVV.

This clonotype was observed a handful of times. The V gene is TRBV3-1, the J gene TRBJ2-2; TRBD2 aligns across 9 bases. Per germline, CDR1 LGHDT and CDR2 YNNKEL (reference sequence). The J segment lost 7 bases and the V segment lost 4 bases, leaving 7 bases of the junction unmatched. CDR3 length equals 15 residues. CDR3 sequence (DNA): TGTGCCAGCAGCCCGGCGGGAGGGCCTGTCGGGGAGCTGTTTTTT. It yields the protein CASSPAGGPVGELFF.

This clonotype appeared many times. The chain carries TRBV28 and TRBJ2-3; 7 bases line up with TRBD1. CDR3 length: 15 residues. Trimming removed 3 bases from V and 2 bases from J; junction bases left unmatched: 5. CDR1 is MDHEN, CDR2 SYDVKM, per germline. CDR3 DNA: TGTGCCAGCAGTTTGAGGGGGCTTATCACAGATACGCAGTATTTT. Residues: CASSLRGLITDTQYF.